The sequence of this T cell receptor beta chain was determined in a study of spatial heterogeneity in lung cancer. Whole-study context: Alpha-chain sequences were consistently detected less often than beta-chain sequences.

Looked up from germline, CDR1 is MNHEY and CDR2 is SVGEGT. With 3 bases removed from V and 2 bases from J, the gap between germline ends came to 8 bases. This CDR3 has 14 residues. This clonotype was counted many times. Its antigen is as yet unknown. Study-level points and caveats: Ubiquitous expanded tumor TCRs were observed in blood more at resection than follow-up.

Time point indicated: sample taken at primary tumor resection. TCRs were sequenced from unsorted whole RNA of tumor, nontumor lung or PBMC. A total of approximately 75 untreated early-stage non-small cell lung cancer patients served as donors. Every TCR cDNA molecule bore a unique molecular identifier. From the 5' RACE reads, TCRdb called clonotypes with MiXCR, one entry per CDR3 protein. This table has about 50,000 distinct CDR3 sequences, 6% to 9.5% appearing once. Material: PBMCs, obtained at surgery. V is TRBV6-2 or TRBV6-3 and J is TRBJ2-4, with D tentatively TRBD1 (6 bases). The sequence was collected from a female donor with early-stage non-small cell lung cancer. The CDR3 reads CASSYGQTKNIQYF. CDR3 nucleotide sequence: TGTGCCAGCAGTTATGGACAGACCAAAAACATTCAGTACTTC.